This T cell receptor beta chain was observed in a study of T-cell memory formation after mild COVID-19. Study in general: Across donors, TCR clusters were largely donor specific.

TCRalpha and TCRbeta libraries used 5'RACE with constant-segment primers and UMIs. TCRdb redid the calling of the 5' RACE reads with MiXCR, one entry per CDR3 protein. The table shows about 240,000 distinct CDR3 sequences, with approximately 9% occurring only once. The V segment lost 6 bases and the J segment 6 bases; nucleotides outside the gene matches: 4. Germline V gene lookup returns CDR1 WSHSY and CDR2 SAAADI. The CDR3 has 13 amino acids. Concerning this clonotype itself: What it recognizes is unknown.

Notes on the study in general: The study found contracting CD4+ clones mainly in CM and EM and contracting CD8+ clones in EMRA.

Specimen: PBMCs or a T cell subset sorted from them (not recorded which). The chain recombines TRBV10-2 with TRBJ1-2; 10 bases line up with TRBD1. This clonotype was obtained from a young man who had mild COVID-19 (a few samples of this study predate the infection). Cell type and time point are not known. The CDR3 is CASRGGTGDGYTF. CDR3 DNA: TGCGCCAGCAGAGGGGGGACAGGGGATGGCTACACCTTC.